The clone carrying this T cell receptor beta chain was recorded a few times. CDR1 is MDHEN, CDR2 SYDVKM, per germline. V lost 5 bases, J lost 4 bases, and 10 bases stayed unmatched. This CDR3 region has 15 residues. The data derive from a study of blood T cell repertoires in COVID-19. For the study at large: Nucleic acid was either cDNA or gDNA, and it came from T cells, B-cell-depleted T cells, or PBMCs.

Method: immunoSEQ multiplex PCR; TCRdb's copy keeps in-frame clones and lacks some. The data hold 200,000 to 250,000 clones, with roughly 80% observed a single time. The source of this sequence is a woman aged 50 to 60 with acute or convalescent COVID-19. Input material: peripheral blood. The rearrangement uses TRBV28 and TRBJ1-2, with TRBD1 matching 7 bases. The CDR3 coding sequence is TGTGCCAGCAGTATAGCCGGGACAGACACCTATGGCTACACCTTC. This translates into CASSIAGTDTYGYTF.